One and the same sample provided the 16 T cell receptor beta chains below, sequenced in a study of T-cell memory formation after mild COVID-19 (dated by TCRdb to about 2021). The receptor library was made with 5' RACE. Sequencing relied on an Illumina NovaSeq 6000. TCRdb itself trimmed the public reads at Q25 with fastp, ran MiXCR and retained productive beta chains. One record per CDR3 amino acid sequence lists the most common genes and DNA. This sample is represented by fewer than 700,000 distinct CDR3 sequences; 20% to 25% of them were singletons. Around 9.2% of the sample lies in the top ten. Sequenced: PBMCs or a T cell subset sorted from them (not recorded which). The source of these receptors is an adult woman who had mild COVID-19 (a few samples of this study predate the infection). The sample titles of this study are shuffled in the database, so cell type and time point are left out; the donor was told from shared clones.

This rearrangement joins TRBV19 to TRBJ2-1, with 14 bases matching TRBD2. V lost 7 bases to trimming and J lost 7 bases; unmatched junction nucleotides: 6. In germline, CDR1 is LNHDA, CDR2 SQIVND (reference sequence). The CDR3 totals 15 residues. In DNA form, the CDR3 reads TGTGCCAGTACTACCGGGACTAGCGGGAGAAATGAGCAGTTCTTC. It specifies CASTTGTSGRNEQFF. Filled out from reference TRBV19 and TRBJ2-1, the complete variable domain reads DGGITQSPKYLFRKEGQNVTLSCEQNLNHDAMYWYRQDPGQGLRLIYYSQIVNDFQKGDIAEGYSVSREKKESFPLTVTSAQKNPTAFYLCASTTGTSGRNEQFFGPGTRLTVL.

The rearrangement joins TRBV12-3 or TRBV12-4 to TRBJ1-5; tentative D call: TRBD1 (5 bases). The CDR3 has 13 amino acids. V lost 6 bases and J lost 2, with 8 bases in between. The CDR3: CASSAQGNQPQHF. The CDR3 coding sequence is TGTGCCAGCAGCGCACAGGGCAATCAGCCCCAGCATTTT.

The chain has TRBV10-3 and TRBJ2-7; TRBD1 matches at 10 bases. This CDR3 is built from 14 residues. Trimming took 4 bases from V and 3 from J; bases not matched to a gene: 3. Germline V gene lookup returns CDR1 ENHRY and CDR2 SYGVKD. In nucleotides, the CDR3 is TGTGCCATCAGTGCCGGGACAGGGGACTACGAGCAGTACTTC. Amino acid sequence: CAISAGTGDYEQYF.

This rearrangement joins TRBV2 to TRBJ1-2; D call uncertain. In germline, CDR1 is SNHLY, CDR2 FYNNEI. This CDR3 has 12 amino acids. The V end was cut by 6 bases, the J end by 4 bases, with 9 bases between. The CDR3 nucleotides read TGTGCCAGCAGCTCCGTTACCTATGGCTACACCTTC. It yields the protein CASSSVTYGYTF. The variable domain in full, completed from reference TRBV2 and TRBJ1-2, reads EPEVTQTPSHQVTQMGQEVILRCVPISNHLYFYWYRQILGQKVEFLVSFYNNEISEKSEIFDDQFSVERPDGSNFTLKIRSTKLEDSAMYFCASSSVTYGYTFGSGTRLTVV.

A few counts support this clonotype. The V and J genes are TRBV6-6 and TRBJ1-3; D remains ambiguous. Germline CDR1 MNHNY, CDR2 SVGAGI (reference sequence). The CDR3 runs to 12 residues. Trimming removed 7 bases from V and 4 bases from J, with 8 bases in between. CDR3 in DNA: TGTGCCAGCATGGCAGGCGGAAACACCATATATTTT. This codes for CASMAGGNTIYF.

The CDR3 bases are TGTGCCAGTAGAGCGACTGGGGGACTCTACGAGCAGTACTTC. Translation: CASRATGGLYEQYF. The J gene is TRBJ2-7, the V gene TRBV19; D possibly corresponds to TRBD2 (6 bases). Per germline, CDR1 LNHDA and CDR2 SQIVND (reference sequence). V dropped 6 bases and J dropped 3 bases, with 15 bases sitting between them. The CDR3 covers 14 residues.

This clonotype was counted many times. The CDR3 is CATSDSRTGVTNIQYF. For the CDR3, the DNA is TGTGCCACCAGTGACTCTAGGACAGGGGTCACAAACATTCAGTACTTC. This chain links TRBV24-1 with TRBJ2-4; 9 positions match TRBD1. The V segment lost 4 bases and the J segment 6 bases; nucleotides outside the gene matches: 9. The CDR3 sequence is 16 residues long. The germline gives CDR1 KGHDR, CDR2 SFDVKD.

CDR3 coding DNA: TGTGCCAGCAGCCTTATTAGGGGGGGAAGGAATGAGCAGTTCTTC. Protein: CASSLIRGGRNEQFF. This chain joins TRBV7-9 and TRBJ2-1, with a tentative D call TRBD2 (7 bases). The germline V gene encodes CDR1 SEHNR and CDR2 FQNEAQ (reference sequence). The V end lost 5 bases, the J end lost 7 bases, and 18 bases lay between the germline ends. CDR3 length: 15 amino acids.

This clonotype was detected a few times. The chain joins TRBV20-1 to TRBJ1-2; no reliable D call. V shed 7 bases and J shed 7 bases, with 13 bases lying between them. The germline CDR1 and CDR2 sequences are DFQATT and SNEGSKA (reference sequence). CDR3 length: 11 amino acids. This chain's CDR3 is CSVPTGLGYTF. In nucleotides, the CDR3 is TGCAGTGTCCCGACGGGCCTTGGCTACACCTTC.

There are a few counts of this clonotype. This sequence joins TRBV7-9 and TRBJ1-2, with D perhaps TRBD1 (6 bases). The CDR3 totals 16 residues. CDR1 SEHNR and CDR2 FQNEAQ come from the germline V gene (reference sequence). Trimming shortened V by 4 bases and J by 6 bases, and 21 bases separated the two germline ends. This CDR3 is CASSSINRDALDGYTF. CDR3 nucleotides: TGTGCCAGCAGCTCGATAAACAGGGACGCTTTGGATGGCTACACCTTC.

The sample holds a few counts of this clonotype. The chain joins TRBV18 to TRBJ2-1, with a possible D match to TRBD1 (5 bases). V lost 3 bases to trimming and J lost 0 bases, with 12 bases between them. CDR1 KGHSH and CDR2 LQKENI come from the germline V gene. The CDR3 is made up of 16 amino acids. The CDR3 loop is CASSPLGPRSYNEQFF. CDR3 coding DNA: TGTGCCAGCTCACCTCTGGGGCCTCGCTCCTACAATGAGCAGTTCTTC.

The CDR3 protein is CASSYSRVATNEKLFF. The CDR3 DNA reads as TGTGCCAGCAGTTACTCGAGGGTGGCGACTAATGAAAAACTGTTTTTT. This chain joins TRBV6-5 and TRBJ1-4; D unclear. Trimming pared 0 bases from V and 2 bases from J, leaving 10 bases between. Germline V CDR1 and CDR2: MNHEY, SVGAGI. CDR3 size: 16 residues.

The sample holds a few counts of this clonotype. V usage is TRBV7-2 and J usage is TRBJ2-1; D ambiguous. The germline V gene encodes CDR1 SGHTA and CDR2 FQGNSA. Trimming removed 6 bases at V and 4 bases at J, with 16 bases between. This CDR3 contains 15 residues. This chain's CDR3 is CASRYSFLLYNEQFF. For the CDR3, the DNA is TGTGCCAGCAGATACAGCTTCCTTTTGTACAATGAGCAGTTCTTC.

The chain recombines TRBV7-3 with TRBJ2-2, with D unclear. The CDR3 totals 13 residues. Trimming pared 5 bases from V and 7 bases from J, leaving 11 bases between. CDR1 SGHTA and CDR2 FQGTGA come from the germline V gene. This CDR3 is CASSPLENGELFF. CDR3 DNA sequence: TGTGCCAGCAGCCCCCTTGAGAACGGGGAGCTGTTTTTT.

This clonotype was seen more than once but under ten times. CDR3 region: CASSFRALLTDTQYF. In DNA, the CDR3 is TGTGCCAGCAGCTTCAGGGCTTTGCTTACAGATACGCAGTATTTT. The chain employs TRBV5-5 and TRBJ2-3; D may be TRBD1 (5 bases). V lost 2 bases and J lost 3, with 13 bases in between. Germline V gives CDR1 SGHKS, CDR2 YYEKEE (reference sequence). The CDR3 spans 15 residues.

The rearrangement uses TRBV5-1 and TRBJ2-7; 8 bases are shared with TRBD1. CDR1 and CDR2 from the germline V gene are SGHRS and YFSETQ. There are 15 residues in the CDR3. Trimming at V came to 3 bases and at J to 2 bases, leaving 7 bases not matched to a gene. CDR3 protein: CASSSGQAVPYEQYF. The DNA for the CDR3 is TGCGCCAGCAGCTCGGGACAGGCGGTCCCCTACGAGCAGTACTTC.